The present T cell receptor (beta chain) was sequenced within a study of T-cell memory formation after mild COVID-19 (dated by TCRdb to about 2021). In the study overall: Most TCR sequence clusters were specific to one of the two donors. In a couple of donors, T-cell clones that expanded and contracted after mild COVID-19 were tracked by sequencing TCRalpha and TCRbeta repertoires over time. Two young, previously healthy adult volunteers, one female and one male, were included in the cohort.

What the study reported, not specific to this receptor: The study included only a couple of mild cases, and larger cohorts that include severe cases with pre-infection samples were judged to be necessary. The detection of some responding clones in pre-infection memory suggests that pre-existing cross-reactive memory T cells joined the SARS-CoV-2 response. Clones contracting from day 15 to 85 had balanced CD4/CD8 phenotypes, while a second wave expanding from day 15 to 37 was biased towards CD4+. SARS-CoV-2 specificity of the second-wave clones peaking on day 37 was not confirmed. Contracting CD4+ clones appeared mostly in the CM and EM memory subsets, whereas CD8+ clones were enriched in EMRA.

Measured from the cysteine to the phenylalanine, the CDR3 is 16 residues long. The sequence is cut down to CDR3 DNA, 48 bases in frame from base 1. Reading the germline V gene gives CDR1 SNHLY and CDR2 FYNNEI. V drops 6 bases and J drops 4 bases, leaving 21 bases in between. The instrument given in TCRdb is Illumina NovaSeq 6000. cDNA libraries for TCRalpha and TCRbeta were prepared by 5'RACE using constant-segment primers, with sample barcodes and unique molecular identifiers added. Trizol reagent was used to extract RNA from every sample. Amplification of the libraries took two PCR steps, and the second step added a second sample barcode plus Illumina TruSeq adapters. Sequencing of the libraries was done on an Illumina NovaSeq, producing 2 x 150 bp paired-end reads. In the original analysis: Demultiplexing of reads and collapsing into UMI-guided consensus sequences were performed with migec v1.2.7. Using mixcr v2.1.11, UMI consensuses were aligned to TRA and TRB V and J templates and then assembled into clonotypes. A clonotype was counted as expanded or contracted only if both edgeR and NoisET called the change significant, with noise models trained on biological replicates. edgeR calls used a false discovery rate-adjusted p below 0.01 and a log2 fold-change threshold of 1. As an exploratory analysis of dynamics, PCA with hierarchical clustering was applied to max-normalized trajectories of the 1000 most abundant clonotypes. Separately sequenced CD4+ and CD8+ repertoires were used to assign a CD4 or CD8 phenotype to each responding clone. The public reads were reprocessed in TCRdb via fastp at Q25 and MiXCR, keeping in-frame beta chains. When rows share a CDR3 protein, they turn into one entry using the most common DNA and genes. TCRdb assigned the V and J calls; the authors' analysis was not used. The table for this sample lists around 420,000 distinct CDR3 sequences; 20% to 25% of them were counted only once. 8.5% to 9% of the sample belongs to the ten largest clones.

A remark on this clonotype: Its target antigen remains unknown. Qualities for individual bases were not recorded, and no much larger clone is one base off.

Ficoll-Paque density gradient centrifugation was the method used to isolate PBMCs. Sample: PBMCs or a T cell subset sorted from them (not recorded which). This receptor was obtained from an adult woman who had mild COVID-19 (a few samples of this study predate the infection). The sample titles of this study are shuffled in the database, so cell type and time point are left out; the donor was told from shared clones. The sequence links TRBV2 to TRBJ1-1; a confident D gene designation cannot be given. The CDR3 in this case is CASSAETAEIGTEAFF. The DNA sequence reads TGTGCCAGCAGCGCAGAGACCGCAGAGATAGGCACTGAAGCTTTCTTT.